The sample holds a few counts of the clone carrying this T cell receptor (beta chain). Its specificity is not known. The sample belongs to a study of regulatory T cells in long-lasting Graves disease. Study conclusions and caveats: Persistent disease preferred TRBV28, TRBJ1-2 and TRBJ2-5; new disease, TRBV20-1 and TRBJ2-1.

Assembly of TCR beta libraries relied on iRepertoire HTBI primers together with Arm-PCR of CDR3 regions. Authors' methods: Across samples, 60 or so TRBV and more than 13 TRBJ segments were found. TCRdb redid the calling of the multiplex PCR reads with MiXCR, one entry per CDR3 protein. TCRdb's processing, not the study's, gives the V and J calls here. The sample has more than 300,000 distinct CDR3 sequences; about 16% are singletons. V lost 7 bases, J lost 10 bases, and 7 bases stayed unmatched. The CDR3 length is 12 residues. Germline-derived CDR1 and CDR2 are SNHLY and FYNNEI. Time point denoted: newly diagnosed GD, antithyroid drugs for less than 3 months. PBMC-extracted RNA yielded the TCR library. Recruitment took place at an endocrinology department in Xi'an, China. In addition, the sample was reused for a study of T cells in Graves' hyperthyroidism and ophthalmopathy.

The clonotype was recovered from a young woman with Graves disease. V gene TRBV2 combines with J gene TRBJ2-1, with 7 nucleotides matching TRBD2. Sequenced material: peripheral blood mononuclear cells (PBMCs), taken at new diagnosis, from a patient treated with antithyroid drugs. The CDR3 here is CASIARGGEQFF. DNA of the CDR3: TGTGCCAGCATAGCCCGGGGAGGGGAGCAGTTCTTC.